This entry lists 24 T cell receptor beta chains sequenced from one sample in a study of blood T cell repertoires in COVID-19. The table came from immunoSEQ multiplex PCR; TCRdb's copy has only in-frame clones and leaves some out. Among a few hundred thousand clones listed, approximately 80% were seen once. Sequencing was performed on PBMCs or T cells enriched from blood (not recorded which). The receptors were gathered from a middle-aged man who had recovered from COVID-19.

CDR3 sequence reads: CARINSTWGGNQPQHF. CDR3 DNA sequence: TGTGCCAGAATAAATTCTACCTGGGGAGGTAATCAGCCCCAGCATTTT. The chain couples TRBV5-3 to TRBJ1-5, with D unresolved. TRBV5-3 is an ORF, with its function uncertain. The V end lost 6 bases, the J end lost 4 bases, and 20 bases lay between the germline ends. The CDR3 extends over 16 amino acids.

The chain joins TRBV10-3 to TRBJ1-2; 8 bases line up with TRBD1. Losses at the gene ends were 9 bases for V and 2 bases for J; bases not matched to a gene: 5. CDR1 and CDR2 from the germline V gene are ENHRY and SYGVKD. This CDR3 has 13 residues. The CDR3, as DNA: TGTGCCATTTCGACAGGGGTCAACTATGGCTACACCTTC. Translated, it gives CAISTGVNYGYTF.

This clone was counted a single time. The V gene is TRBV27, the J gene TRBJ2-1; 7 bases fit TRBD2. V shed 2 bases and J 4 bases; nucleotides not matched to a gene: 5. Germline V gene data show CDR1 as MNHEY and CDR2 as SMNVEV (reference sequence). The CDR3 extends over 15 amino acids. CDR3 in amino acids: CASSLTGLLYNEQFF. The CDR3 DNA is TGTGCCAGCAGTTTAACGGGACTACTATACAATGAGCAGTTCTTC.

The chain carries TRBV5-1 and TRBJ1-2; D uncertain. The CDR3 loop spans 13 amino acids. V was cut by 5 bases and J by 8 bases, with 16 bases left in between. Germline V lookup: CDR1 SGHRS, CDR2 YFSETQ. CDR3 sequence reads: CASRIQDPAGYTF. DNA for the CDR3: TGCGCCAGCAGGATTCAGGATCCCGCGGGCTACACCTTC.

The count of this clone is one. The chain carries TRBV4-1 and TRBJ1-3, with 11 positions matching TRBD1. The junction had 9 bases not matched to a gene; V was cut back by 1 base and J by 4 bases. The germline V gene encodes CDR1 MGHRA and CDR2 YSYEKL. The CDR3 runs 18 residues. CDR3 nucleotide sequence: TGCGCCAGCAGCCAAGGCATATTGGACAGGGGGCTAGGAAACACCATATATTTT. Its protein product is CASSQGILDRGLGNTIYF.

This rearrangement joins TRBV4-1 to TRBJ2-1, with 9 positions matching TRBD2. V trimming: 4 bases; J trimming: 1 base; junction bases outside the gene matches: 5. Germline V lookup: CDR1 MGHRA, CDR2 YSYEKL. The CDR3 has 16 amino acids. The CDR3 here is CASSPLAGVSYNEQFF. The CDR3 DNA reads TGCGCCAGCAGCCCTTTAGCGGGAGTGTCCTACAATGAGCAGTTCTTC.

This chain uses TRBV11-3 with TRBJ2-2, with D uncertain. CDR1 and CDR2 from the germline V gene are SGHNT and YENEEA. Trimming cost V 2 bases and J 3 bases, with 4 bases left between them. The CDR3 runs to 13 residues. Here the CDR3 DNA reads TGTGCCAGCAGCTTAACTTACACCGGGGAGCTGTTTTTT. This translates into CASSLTYTGELFF. Full variable domain (rest looked up from reference TRBV11-3 and TRBJ2-2): EAGVVQSPRYKIIEKKQPVAFWCNPISGHNTLYWYLQNLGQGPELLIRYENEEAVDDSQLPKDRFSAERLKGVDSTLKIQPAELGDSAVYLCASSLTYTGELFFGEGSRLTVL.

The rearrangement links TRBV11-2 to TRBJ1-2, with D perhaps TRBD1 (5 bases). There are 15 residues in the CDR3. Deletions cut 2 bases from V and 2 bases from J, with 12 bases between. Germline V CDR1 and CDR2: SGHAT, FQNNGV. As DNA, the CDR3 is TGTGCCAGCAGCTTATTTAGGCGGGGGAACTATGGCTACACCTTC. It translates to CASSLFRRGNYGYTF.

The gene calls are TRBV18 and TRBJ2-3, with 7 bases fitting TRBD2. This CDR3 spans 14 amino acids. Trimming took 7 bases from V and 4 from J; bases not matched to a gene: 8. Per germline, CDR1 KGHSH and CDR2 LQKENI. The CDR3 sequence: CASFTGLGSDTQYF. The CDR3 DNA follows: TGTGCCAGCTTCACCGGACTAGGTTCAGATACGCAGTATTTT.

The rearrangement uses TRBV14 and TRBJ2-2, with 12 bases lining up with TRBD2. Trimming took 5 bases from V and 6 from J; bases not matched to a gene: 7. Germline V lookup: CDR1 SGHDN, CDR2 FVKESK. The CDR3 has 16 amino acids. CDR3: CASSGRLAGAAGELFF. The CDR3 DNA is TGTGCCAGCAGCGGAAGACTAGCGGGAGCTGCCGGGGAGCTGTTTTTT.

The chain has TRBV3-1 (or the pseudogene TRBV3-2) and TRBJ1-1; 7 bases align to TRBD1. Germline CDR1 reads LGHDT; CDR2 reads YNNKEL (reference sequence). V shed 4 bases and J 1 base; nucleotides not matched to a gene: 3. This CDR3 contains 14 residues. CDR3 coding DNA: TGTGCCAGCAGCCCGACAGGGCAGAACACTGAAGCTTTCTTT. This codes for CASSPTGQNTEAFF.

This clone was counted only a few times. The CDR3 loop is CASSVDSTNEKLFF. The CDR3 coding sequence is TGTGCCAGCAGCGTTGACAGCACTAATGAAAAACTGTTTTTT. The chain recombines TRBV7-9 with TRBJ1-4, with a weak D call TRBD1 (5 bases). CDR3 size: 14 residues. CDR1 and CDR2 (germline): SEHNR, FQNEAQ (reference sequence). Trimming took off 5 bases at V and 2 bases at J, with 9 bases between the two ends.

This rearrangement joins TRBV2 to TRBJ1-1; TRBD1 agrees at 10 bases. Germline trimming cut 5 bases from V and 6 bases from J; bases unmatched to any gene: 9. Germline V gives CDR1 SNHLY, CDR2 FYNNEI. The CDR3 consists of 15 residues. CDR3 sequence: CASSKTGTGVPEAFF. In nucleotides, the CDR3 is TGTGCCAGCAGTAAAACCGGGACAGGGGTCCCTGAAGCTTTCTTT.

The chain carries TRBV27 and TRBJ1-5, with D perhaps TRBD1 (5 bases). The CDR3 covers 14 residues. The V end lost 5 bases, the J end lost 9 bases, and 17 bases lay between the germline ends. Germline CDR1 and CDR2: MNHEY and SMNVEV (reference sequence). CDR3 sequence reads: CASSPGGVIRPQHF. CDR3 nucleotide sequence: TGTGCCAGCAGTCCTGGGGGGGTAATAAGGCCCCAGCATTTT.

The V call is TRBV19, the J call TRBJ1-2; 10 bases match TRBD1. The ends lost 5 bases at V and 8 bases at J; junction bases unmatched: 8. Germline V gene sequence: CDR1 LNHDA, CDR2 SQIVND (reference sequence). This CDR3 contains 14 residues. The CDR3 reads CASSDSTGGQGYTF. CDR3 nucleotides: TGTGCCAGTAGTGACTCGACAGGGGGCCAGGGCTACACCTTC.

This rearrangement joins TRBV5-1 to TRBJ2-4; D unresolved. Germline values: CDR1 SGHRS, CDR2 YFSETQ. The length of the CDR3 is 13 residues. The V end was cut by 4 bases, the J end by 8 bases, with 13 bases between. The CDR3 sequence is CASSLFDIDIQYF. The DNA for the CDR3 is TGCGCCAGCAGCCTATTTGATATCGACATTCAGTACTTC.

The chain links TRBV5-1 to TRBJ2-1; 9 bases agree with TRBD2. The length of the CDR3 is 14 residues. The V and J ends lost 7 bases and 4 bases, in that order; junction bases with no gene match: 6. Germline assignment: CDR1 SGHRS and CDR2 YFSETQ. As DNA, the CDR3 is TGCGCCAGCGGTAGCGGGGGCACTTACAATGAGCAGTTCTTC. Encoded protein: CASGSGGTYNEQFF.

The chain combines TRBV5-1 with TRBJ2-3; a possible D gene is TRBD2 (5 bases). This CDR3 is 15 amino acids long. Trimming removed 1 base from V and 5 bases from J, with 14 bases in between. CDR1 is SGHRS and CDR2 is YFSETQ in the germline V gene. As DNA, the CDR3 is TGCGCCAGCAGCTTGAAACGGGGTTCCGGAGATACGCAGTATTTT. It translates to CASSLKRGSGDTQYF.

This chain joins TRBV18 and TRBJ1-6; D might be TRBD1 (6 bases). The CDR3 spans 14 residues. CDR1 is KGHSH, CDR2 LQKENI, per germline. V was trimmed by 4 bases and J by 4 bases, leaving 8 bases between them. DNA of the CDR3: TGTGCCAGCTCACGGGACAAATATAATTCACCCCTCCACTTT. Its translation: CASSRDKYNSPLHF.

The gene calls are TRBV7-3 and TRBJ1-3; D perhaps matches TRBD1 (5 bases). The CDR3 is made up of 13 amino acids. V was cut by 8 bases and J by 2 bases, with 10 bases left in between. The V gene's germline CDR1 is SGHTA and CDR2 FQGTGA. DNA for the CDR3: TGTGCCAGCGCGGGGCTGGCTGGAAACACCATATATTTT. The encoded protein is CASAGLAGNTIYF.

The V gene is TRBV19, the J gene TRBJ1-1; the D is unclear. With 5 bases removed from V and 1 base from J, the gap between germline ends came to 20 bases. The CDR3 extends over 17 amino acids. Germline V gene lookup returns CDR1 LNHDA and CDR2 SQIVND (reference sequence). CDR3 in amino acids: CASSPPWREWKNTEAFF. The CDR3 nucleotides read TGTGCCAGTAGTCCGCCCTGGAGGGAGTGGAAGAACACTGAAGCTTTCTTT.

A few counts support this clone. V gene TRBV5-1 combines with J gene TRBJ1-2, with a tentative D call TRBD1 (6 bases). The CDR3 extends over 16 amino acids. Trimming removed 4 bases at V and 1 base at J, with 17 bases between. The germline V gene has CDR1 SGHRS and CDR2 YFSETQ. The CDR3 DNA reads as TGCGCCAGCAGCCCTGGGACACCCGGCAGTAACTATGGCTACACCTTC. As protein: CASSPGTPGSNYGYTF.

In this sample, this clone turned up a few times. The J gene is TRBJ1-1, the V gene TRBV5-5; D gene uncertain. The V gene's germline CDR1 is SGHKS and CDR2 YYEKEE (reference sequence). V lost 0 bases to trimming and J lost 6 bases, with 9 bases between them. This CDR3 spans 13 amino acids. The CDR3 DNA follows: TGTGCCAGCAGCTTGGCCGGGGTACCTGAAGCTTTCTTT. Protein product: CASSLAGVPEAFF.

V and J are TRBV30 and TRBJ2-4, with a tentative D call TRBD2 (6 bases). Between the trimmed V and J ends, which lost 3 bases and 7 bases, there was a span of 10 bases. The germline V gene has CDR1 GTSNPN and CDR2 SVGIG (reference sequence). The CDR3 is 12 amino acids. Written as DNA, the CDR3 is TGTGCCTGGAGCCAACGGGGGAACATTCAGTACTTC. Translated: CAWSQRGNIQYF. The complete variable domain, with remaining parts taken from reference TRBV30 and TRBJ2-4, reads SQTIHQWPATLVQPVGSPLSLECTVEGTSNPNLYWYRQAAGRGLQLLFYSVGIGQISSEVPQNLSASRPQDRQFILSSKKLLLSDSGFYLCAWSQRGNIQYFGAGTRLSVL.